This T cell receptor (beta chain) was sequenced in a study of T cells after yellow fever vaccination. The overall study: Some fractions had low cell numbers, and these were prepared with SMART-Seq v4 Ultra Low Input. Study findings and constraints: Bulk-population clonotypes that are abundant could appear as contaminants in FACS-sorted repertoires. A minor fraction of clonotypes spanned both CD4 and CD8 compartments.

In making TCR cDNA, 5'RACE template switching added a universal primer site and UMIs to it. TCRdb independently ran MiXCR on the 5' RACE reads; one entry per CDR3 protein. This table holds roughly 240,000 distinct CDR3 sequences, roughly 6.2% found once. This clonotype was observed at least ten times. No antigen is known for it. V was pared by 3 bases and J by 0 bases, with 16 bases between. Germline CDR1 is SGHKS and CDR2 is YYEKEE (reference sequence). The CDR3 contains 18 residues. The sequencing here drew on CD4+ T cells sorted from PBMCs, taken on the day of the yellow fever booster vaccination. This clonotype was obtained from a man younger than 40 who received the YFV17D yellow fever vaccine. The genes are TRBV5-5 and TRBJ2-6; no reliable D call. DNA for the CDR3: TGTGCCAGCAGCTCCATAACGGCGTCCAGCTCTGGGGCCAACGTCCTGACTTTC. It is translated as CASSSITASSSGANVLTF. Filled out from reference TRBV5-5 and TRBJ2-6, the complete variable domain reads DAGVTQSPTHLIKTRGQQVTLRCSPISGHKSVSWYQQVLGQGPQFIFQYYEKEERGRGNFPDRFSARQFPNYSSELNVNALLLGDSALYLCASSSITASSSGANVLTFGAGSRLTVL.